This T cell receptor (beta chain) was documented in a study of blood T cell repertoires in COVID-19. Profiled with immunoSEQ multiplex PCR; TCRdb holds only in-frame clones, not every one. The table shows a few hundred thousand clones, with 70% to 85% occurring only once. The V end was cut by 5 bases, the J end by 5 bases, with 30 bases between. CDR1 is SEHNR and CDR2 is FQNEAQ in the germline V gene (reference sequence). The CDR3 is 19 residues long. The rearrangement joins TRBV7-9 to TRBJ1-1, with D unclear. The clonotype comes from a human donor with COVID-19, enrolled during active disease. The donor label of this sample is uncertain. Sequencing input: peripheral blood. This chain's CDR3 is CASSTRKEEQPNLGTEAFF. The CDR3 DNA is TGTGCCAGCAGCACTCGAAAGGAGGAACAACCAAACTTGGGGACTGAAGCTTTCTTT. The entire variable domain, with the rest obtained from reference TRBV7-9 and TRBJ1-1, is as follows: DTGVSQNPRHKITKRGQNVTFRCDPISEHNRLYWYRQTLGQGPEFLTYFQNEAQLEKSRLLSDRFSAERPKGSFSTLEIQRTEQGDSAMYLCASSTRKEEQPNLGTEAFFGQGTRLTVV.